This TCR beta chain is drawn from a study of blood T cell repertoires in COVID-19. Study context: Sites in the United States, Italy and Spain provided acute and convalescent COVID-19 samples. T cells, B-cell-depleted T cells, or PBMCs provided the cDNA or gDNA that served as material.

This CDR3 is 13 amino acids long. Germline loops: CDR1 SSHAT, CDR2 FNYEAQ (reference sequence). Original handling: Amplified reference gene primers provided the basis for estimating nucleated cell counts. Profiled with immunoSEQ multiplex PCR; TCRdb holds only in-frame clones, not every one. V and J calls and clone size come straight from that table; D and trimming were deduced from the DNA. This sample carries a few hundred thousand clones, roughly 91% of them seen once, and the ten largest clones take around 0.8%. This chain uses TRBV7-7 with TRBJ2-1; 7 bases agree with TRBD2. Sequencing was carried out using peripheral blood. The receptor's source is a man aged 30-40 years with acute or convalescent COVID-19. CDR3 in DNA: TGTGCTAGCCTTGGGAGGGGTTGCAATGAGCAGTTCTTC. This codes for CASLGRGCNEQFF.